This is a list of T cell receptor beta chains from one sample in a study of CD8 T cells in Susac syndrome. TCRdb re-analysed the immunoSEQ multiplex PCR reads in MiXCR, keeping a single row per CDR3 protein. This table has 40,000 to 60,000 distinct CDR3 sequences, 93% appearing once. The sequencing input was CD8+ T cells from PBMCs. The receptor set was obtained from a human donor with multiple sclerosis. Each CDR3 is given with its conserved first and last residue. A D gene is named only where the DNA matches it firmly. Only some rows state a clone size, as once, few, many or a class for expanded clones.

>TRBJ1-1|TRBD1|TRBV7-9|NA
CASSGPSTGYGPEAFF
TGTGCCAGCAGCGGACCATCGACAGGGTATGGGCCTGAAGCTTTCTTT
>TRBJ1-1|TRBD1|TRBV5-1|NA
CASSFRTGVNTEAFF
TGCGCCAGCAGCTTCCGGACAGGGGTGAACACTGAAGCTTTCTTT
>TRBJ1-5|NA|TRBV20-1|NA
CSAGDRPYNQPQHF
TGCAGTGCTGGCGACCGACCCTACAATCAGCCCCAGCATTTT
>TRBJ2-7|NA|TRBV11-2|NA
CASSLDPTAYYEQYF
TGTGCCAGCAGCTTAGATCCTACAGCATACTACGAGCAGTACTTC
>TRBJ2-2|NA|TRBV28|NA
CASSAALEQNTGELFF
TGTGCCAGTTCGGCGGCACTTGAACAAAACACCGGGGAGCTGTTTTTT
>TRBJ2-7|NA|TRBV7-9|once
CASSSRSSYEQYF
TGTGCCAGCAGCTCCCGTAGCTCCTACGAGCAGTACTTC
>TRBJ2-3|NA|TRBV7-6|NA
CASSLGTASTDTQYF
TGTGCCAGCAGCCTAGGGACGGCTAGCACAGATACGCAGTATTTT
>TRBJ2-1|NA|TRBV9|NA
CASSVVAETYNEQFF
TGTGCCAGCAGCGTAGTAGCGGAAACCTACAATGAGCAGTTCTTC
>TRBJ2-7|TRBD1|TRBV4-1|NA
CASSHSGTGGVAYEQYF
TGCGCCAGCAGCCACTCCGGGACAGGGGGTGTTGCCTACGAGCAGTACTTC
>TRBJ1-1|NA|TRBV5-1|NA
CASSYYVYLSSTGTNAKMNTEAFF
TGCGCCAGCAGCTATTACGTTTACCTGAGCTCGACCGGGACAAACGCTAAGATGAACACTGAAGCTTTCTTT
>TRBJ2-5|NA|TRBV12-5|NA
CASAATPSGFKTQYF
TGTGCTAGTGCCGCAACCCCGAGTGGTTTCAAGACCCAGTACTTC
>TRBJ2-2|NA|TRBV12-3/TRBV12-4|NA
CASSPRATGELFF
TGTGCCAGCAGTCCTAGGGCCACCGGGGAGCTGTTTTTT
>TRBJ2-1|TRBD1|TRBV7-2|NA
CASSLLKPGQGYYNEQFF
TGTGCCAGCAGCTTACTCAAACCGGGACAGGGCTATTACAATGAGCAGTTCTTC
>TRBJ2-1|NA|TRBV7-9|NA
CASSPRGGNEQFF
TGTGCCAGCAGCCCTAGGGGGGGTAATGAGCAGTTCTTC
>TRBJ1-3|NA|TRBV27|NA
CASSFSTDSSSIYF
TGTGCCAGCAGTTTTTCCACAGATTCCTCCTCCATATATTTT
>TRBJ2-6|NA|TRBV13|NA
CASSLARLETGANVLTF
TGTGCCAGCAGCTTAGCACGTCTGGAGACTGGGGCCAACGTCCTGACTTTC
>TRBJ2-3|TRBD2|TRBV6-4|NA
CASSDSKRGGTDTQYF
TGTGCCAGCAGTGACTCAAAGCGGGGTGGCACAGATACGCAGTATTTT
>TRBJ1-2|TRBD1|TRBV27|NA
CASSFATGGIYGYTF
TGTGCCAGCAGTTTTGCGACAGGGGGCATCTATGGCTACACCTTC
>TRBJ2-7|TRBD1|TRBV20-1|NA
CSARSRDRVDEQYF
TGCAGTGCTAGGAGCCGGGACAGGGTGGACGAGCAGTACTTC
>TRBJ1-1|TRBD1|TRBV27|NA
CASSLSGGQGMNTEAFF
TGTGCCAGCAGTTTATCGGGGGGACAGGGGATGAACACTGAAGCTTTCTTT
>TRBJ1-2|NA|TRBV20-1|NA
CSSWAGEENYGYTF
TGCAGTTCTTGGGCAGGGGAAGAGAACTATGGCTACACCTTC
>TRBJ1-1|TRBD1|TRBV6-6|NA
CASSWADRGPPEAFF
TGTGCCAGCAGCTGGGCGGACAGGGGACCACCCGAAGCTTTCTTT
>TRBJ2-3|TRBD1|TRBV28|once
CASRIGTGNTHTDTQYF
TGTGCCAGCAGAATCGGGACAGGGAACACACACACAGATACGCAGTATTTT
>TRBJ1-1|NA|TRBV7-3|NA
CASSTGGGFTEAFF
TGTGCCAGCAGCACCGGAGGGGGGTTCACTGAAGCTTTCTTT
>TRBJ2-2|NA|TRBV9|NA
CASRAGTTGSGELFF
TGTGCCAGCAGGGCCGGGACAACAGGCTCCGGGGAGCTGTTTTTT
>TRBJ2-1|NA|TRBV7-9|NA
CAGNPPNYNEQFF
TGTGCCGGCAACCCCCCTAATTACAATGAGCAGTTCTTC
>TRBJ2-3|NA|TRBV29-1|NA
CSADGRSRGTDTQYF
TGCAGCGCTGATGGGCGTTCCCGAGGCACAGATACGCAGTATTTT
>TRBJ2-2|NA|TRBV4-3|NA
CASSHRGGGELFF
TGCGCCAGCAGCCACAGGGGTGGGGGGGAGCTGTTTTTT
>TRBJ2-5|NA|TRBV2|NA
CASSRMDRKETQYF
TGTGCCAGCAGTCGTATGGACAGAAAAGAGACCCAGTACTTC
>TRBJ2-7|NA|TRBV4-3|NA
CASSQGWDTSYEQYF
TGCGCCAGCAGCCAAGGATGGGACACGTCCTACGAGCAGTACTTC
>TRBJ1-2|NA|TRBV20-1|NA
CSALPQLVSGGYTF
TGCAGTGCCCTACCGCAGCTCGTCTCTGGAGGCTACACCTTC
>TRBJ2-7|TRBD2|TRBV10-1|NA
CASSAAGGDEQYF
TGCGCCAGCAGTGCCGCCGGGGGGGACGAGCAGTACTTC
>TRBJ2-7|NA|TRBV4-1|NA
CASSQVSQLEQYF
TGCGCCAGCAGCCAAGTTTCTCAATTGGAGCAGTACTTC
>TRBJ1-5|NA|TRBV28|NA
CASSFGGQPQHF
TGTGCCAGCAGTTTCGGAGGGCAGCCCCAGCATTTT
>TRBJ1-2|TRBD1|TRBV5-1|NA
CASSLGTGLYGYTF
TGCGCCAGCAGCTTGGGGACAGGACTCTATGGCTACACCTTC
>TRBJ1-5|NA|TRBV7-9|NA
CASSPRGGGSQPQHF
TGTGCCAGCAGCCCGCGTGGGGGTGGAAGTCAGCCCCAGCATTTT
>TRBJ1-1|TRBD1|TRBV7-8|NA
CASSLDRQNTEAFF
TGTGCCAGCAGCCTGGACAGGCAGAACACTGAAGCTTTCTTT
>TRBJ2-4|NA|TRBV7-8|NA
CASSPVVGAQNIQYF
TGTGCCAGCAGCCCTGTTGTGGGGGCCCAAAACATTCAGTACTTC
>TRBJ2-1|NA|TRBV12-3/TRBV12-4|NA
CASSGGSEQFF
TGTGCCAGCAGTGGGGGGAGTGAGCAGTTCTTC
>TRBJ2-7|NA|TRBV28|NA
CASRLRDGAYEQYF
TGTGCCAGCAGACTGAGGGACGGAGCCTACGAGCAGTACTTC